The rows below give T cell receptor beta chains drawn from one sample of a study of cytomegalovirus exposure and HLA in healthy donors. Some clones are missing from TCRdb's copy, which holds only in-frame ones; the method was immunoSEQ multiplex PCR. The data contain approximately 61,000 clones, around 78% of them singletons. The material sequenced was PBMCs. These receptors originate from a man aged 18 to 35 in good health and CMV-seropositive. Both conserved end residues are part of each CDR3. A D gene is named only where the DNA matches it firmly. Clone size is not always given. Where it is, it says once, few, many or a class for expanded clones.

CDR3 protein: CASSPRGQLNEQFF
CDR3 DNA: TGTGCCAGCAGCCCAAGGGGACAATTAAATGAGCAGTTCTTC
V gene: TRBV9
CDR3 length: 14
J gene: TRBJ2-1
clone size: .
D gene: .

CDR3 protein: CASSLGLAGGYNEQFF
CDR3 DNA: TGTGCCAGCAGCCTAGGACTAGCGGGGGGCTACAATGAGCAGTTCTTC
V gene: TRBV7-6
CDR3 length: 16
J gene: TRBJ2-1
clone size: .
D gene: TRBD2

CDR3 protein: CASRGDSPNYGYTF
CDR3 DNA: TGTGCCAGCAGAGGGGACAGCCCCAACTATGGCTACACCTTC
V gene: TRBV2
CDR3 length: 14
J gene: TRBJ1-2
clone size: few
D gene: TRBD1

CDR3 protein: CASSSDTEAFF
CDR3 DNA: TGTGCCAGCAGCTCTGACACTGAAGCTTTCTTT
V gene: TRBV5-6
CDR3 length: 11
J gene: TRBJ1-1
clone size: few
D gene: .

CDR3 protein: CASSQDQGKLFF
CDR3 DNA: TGTGCCAGCAGCCAAGATCAGGGAAAACTGTTTTTT
V gene: TRBV14
CDR3 length: 12
J gene: TRBJ1-4
clone size: .
D gene: .

CDR3 protein: CASGRGEQYF
CDR3 DNA: TGTGCCAGCGGAAGGGGCGAGCAGTACTTC
V gene: TRBV2
CDR3 length: 10
J gene: TRBJ2-7
clone size: .
D gene: .

CDR3 protein: CASSEGTGGRDYGYTF
CDR3 DNA: TGTGCCAGCAGTGAGGGGACAGGGGGTAGGGACTATGGCTACACCTTC
V gene: TRBV2
CDR3 length: 16
J gene: TRBJ1-2
clone size: .
D gene: TRBD1

CDR3 protein: CASRASGYEQYF
CDR3 DNA: TGCGCCAGCAGAGCTAGCGGGTACGAGCAGTACTTC
V gene: TRBV5-1
CDR3 length: 12
J gene: TRBJ2-7
clone size: .
D gene: TRBD2

CDR3 protein: CASSLGGEETQYF
CDR3 DNA: TGCGCCAGCAGCTTGGGGGGAGAGGAGACCCAGTACTTC
V gene: TRBV5-1
CDR3 length: 13
J gene: TRBJ2-5
clone size: .
D gene: .

CDR3 protein: CASSWDRQNTEAFF
CDR3 DNA: TGCGCCAGCAGCTGGGACAGGCAGAACACTGAAGCTTTCTTT
V gene: TRBV5-1
CDR3 length: 14
J gene: TRBJ1-1
clone size: .
D gene: TRBD1

CDR3 protein: CASSGGQGREKLFF
CDR3 DNA: TGTGCCAGCAGCGGCGGACAGGGGCGGGAAAAACTGTTTTTT
V gene: TRBV7-2
CDR3 length: 14
J gene: TRBJ1-4
clone size: .
D gene: TRBD1

CDR3 protein: CAWSEEGPEAFF
CDR3 DNA: TGTGCCTGGAGTGAGGAGGGGCCTGAAGCTTTCTTT
V gene: TRBV30
CDR3 length: 12
J gene: TRBJ1-1
clone size: .
D gene: .

CDR3 protein: CASTTDREAAEAFF
CDR3 DNA: TGTGCCAGCACCACGGACAGGGAAGCGGCTGAAGCTTTCTTT
V gene: TRBV6-1
CDR3 length: 14
J gene: TRBJ1-1
clone size: .
D gene: TRBD1

CDR3 protein: CAWSETGSGYTF
CDR3 DNA: TGTGCCTGGAGTGAAACAGGGTCCGGCTACACCTTC
V gene: TRBV30
CDR3 length: 12
J gene: TRBJ1-2
clone size: .
D gene: .

CDR3 protein: CASRGLAGGPSYEQYF
CDR3 DNA: TGCGCCAGCCGAGGACTAGCGGGGGGTCCTTCCTACGAGCAGTACTTC
V gene: TRBV5-1
CDR3 length: 16
J gene: TRBJ2-7
clone size: .
D gene: TRBD2

CDR3 protein: CASSFDRSHEQYF
CDR3 DNA: TGTGCCAGCAGTTTTGACAGGTCCCACGAGCAGTACTTC
V gene: TRBV27
CDR3 length: 13
J gene: TRBJ2-7
clone size: .
D gene: .

CDR3 protein: CASVTGSTDTQYF
CDR3 DNA: TGTGCCTCTGTAACAGGTAGCACAGATACGCAGTATTTT
V gene: TRBV30
CDR3 length: 13
J gene: TRBJ2-3
clone size: .
D gene: .

CDR3 protein: CAWGREGNTEAFF
CDR3 DNA: TGTGCCTGGGGGAGGGAGGGTAACACTGAAGCTTTCTTT
V gene: TRBV30
CDR3 length: 13
J gene: TRBJ1-1
clone size: .
D gene: .

CDR3 protein: CASCRQGHPNQPQHF
CDR3 DNA: TGTGCCAGCTGCCGCCAGGGGCATCCAAATCAGCCCCAGCATTTT
V gene: TRBV6-1
CDR3 length: 15
J gene: TRBJ1-5
clone size: few
D gene: .

CDR3 protein: CASSSGTEKETQYF
CDR3 DNA: TGTGCCAGCAGCTCCGGGACAGAGAAAGAGACCCAGTACTTC
V gene: TRBV7-2
CDR3 length: 14
J gene: TRBJ2-5
clone size: .
D gene: TRBD1

CDR3 protein: CASSLEPGGYQETQYF
CDR3 DNA: TGTGCCAGCAGCTTAGAGCCAGGGGGGTACCAAGAGACCCAGTACTTC
V gene: TRBV7-2
CDR3 length: 16
J gene: TRBJ2-5
clone size: .
D gene: .

CDR3 protein: CASSNRGMNTEAFF
CDR3 DNA: TGTGCCAGCAGCAACAGGGGCATGAACACTGAAGCTTTCTTT
V gene: TRBV2
CDR3 length: 14
J gene: TRBJ1-1
clone size: few
D gene: TRBD1

CDR3 protein: CASSLVGTGAYGYTF
CDR3 DNA: TGTGCCAGCAGCTTAGTAGGGACAGGAGCCTATGGCTACACCTTC
V gene: TRBV7-9
CDR3 length: 15
J gene: TRBJ1-2
clone size: .
D gene: TRBD1

CDR3 protein: CASSFGTGDNEKLFF
CDR3 DNA: TGCGCCAGCAGTTTCGGGACAGGGGATAATGAAAAACTGTTTTTT
V gene: TRBV5-1
CDR3 length: 15
J gene: TRBJ1-4
clone size: once
D gene: TRBD1

CDR3 protein: CASSASGGGNEKLFF
CDR3 DNA: TGTGCCAGCAGCGCCTCTGGGGGAGGTAATGAAAAACTGTTTTTT
V gene: TRBV9
CDR3 length: 15
J gene: TRBJ1-4
clone size: few
D gene: .

CDR3 protein: CASSPYYGANEAFF
CDR3 DNA: TGTGCCAGCAGCCCCTACTATGGGGCAAATGAAGCTTTCTTT
V gene: TRBV13
CDR3 length: 14
J gene: TRBJ1-1
clone size: .
D gene: .

CDR3 protein: CATRTGGTTYEQYF
CDR3 DNA: TGTGCCACTCGGACTGGAGGGACCACCTACGAGCAGTACTTC
V gene: TRBV2
CDR3 length: 14
J gene: TRBJ2-7
clone size: .
D gene: .

CDR3 protein: CASSSGQANTEAFF
CDR3 DNA: TGCGCCAGCAGCTCTGGACAGGCGAACACTGAAGCTTTCTTT
V gene: TRBV5-1
CDR3 length: 14
J gene: TRBJ1-1
clone size: few
D gene: TRBD1

CDR3 protein: CASRPPGLATGELFF
CDR3 DNA: TGTGCCAGCAGACCACCGGGACTAGCCACCGGGGAGCTGTTTTTT
V gene: TRBV7-2
CDR3 length: 15
J gene: TRBJ2-2
clone size: .
D gene: TRBD2

CDR3 protein: CASSQDKDTQYF
CDR3 DNA: TGCGCCAGCAGCCAAGATAAAGATACGCAGTATTTT
V gene: TRBV4-1
CDR3 length: 12
J gene: TRBJ2-3
clone size: .
D gene: .

CDR3 protein: CASSPQGAGEQYF
CDR3 DNA: TGCGCCAGCAGTCCACAGGGGGCGGGAGAGCAGTACTTC
V gene: TRBV5-1
CDR3 length: 13
J gene: TRBJ2-7
clone size: once
D gene: TRBD1

CDR3 protein: CASSRGQGNTEAFF
CDR3 DNA: TGTGCCAGCAGTAGGGGACAGGGAAACACTGAAGCTTTCTTT
V gene: TRBV6-1
CDR3 length: 14
J gene: TRBJ1-1
clone size: .
D gene: TRBD1

CDR3 protein: CASRPGAFNEQFF
CDR3 DNA: TGTGCCAGCAGACCCGGAGCTTTCAATGAGCAGTTCTTC
V gene: TRBV6-5
CDR3 length: 13
J gene: TRBJ2-1
clone size: .
D gene: .

CDR3 protein: CAWKRKETQYF
CDR3 DNA: TGTGCCTGGAAGCGAAAAGAGACCCAGTACTTC
V gene: TRBV30
CDR3 length: 11
J gene: TRBJ2-5
clone size: .
D gene: .

CDR3 protein: CASSQSLTGGTEAFF
CDR3 DNA: TGCGCCAGCAGCCAATCACTTACAGGGGGCACTGAAGCTTTCTTT
V gene: TRBV4-1
CDR3 length: 15
J gene: TRBJ1-1
clone size: .
D gene: TRBD1

CDR3 protein: CSALQGLGEKLFF
CDR3 DNA: TGCAGCGCCTTACAGGGTCTTGGTGAAAAACTGTTTTTT
V gene: TRBV29-1
CDR3 length: 13
J gene: TRBJ1-4
clone size: few
D gene: .

CDR3 protein: CSGRQGSANTEAFF
CDR3 DNA: TGCAGCGGCCGACAGGGCTCTGCGAACACTGAAGCTTTCTTT
V gene: TRBV29-1
CDR3 length: 14
J gene: TRBJ1-1
clone size: .
D gene: TRBD1

CDR3 protein: CASSLRPSGEQFF
CDR3 DNA: TGTGCCAGCAGCTTACGACCGTCGGGTGAGCAGTTCTTC
V gene: TRBV7-7
CDR3 length: 13
J gene: TRBJ2-1
clone size: once
D gene: .

CDR3 protein: CASSQEEAGAGGYTF
CDR3 DNA: TGCGCCAGCAGCCAAGAGGAGGCGGGGGCGGGTGGCTACACCTTC
V gene: TRBV4-1
CDR3 length: 15
J gene: TRBJ1-2
clone size: .
D gene: .

CDR3 protein: CASSPGDSNQPQHF
CDR3 DNA: TGTGCCAGCAGCCCCGGGGATAGCAATCAGCCCCAGCATTTT
V gene: TRBV9
CDR3 length: 14
J gene: TRBJ1-5
clone size: .
D gene: .

CDR3 protein: CASRQRTPDNSPLHF
CDR3 DNA: TGTGCCAGCAGACAACGGACACCTGATAATTCACCCCTCCACTTT
V gene: TRBV6-6
CDR3 length: 15
J gene: TRBJ1-6
clone size: .
D gene: .

CDR3 protein: CASSQGQFANTGELFF
CDR3 DNA: TGCGCCAGCAGCCAGGGACAATTCGCGAACACCGGGGAGCTGTTTTTT
V gene: TRBV4-1
CDR3 length: 16
J gene: TRBJ2-2
clone size: .
D gene: .

CDR3 protein: CASSIGTGLNYGYTF
CDR3 DNA: TGTGCCAGCAGTATCGGGACAGGCCTAAACTATGGCTACACCTTC
V gene: TRBV28
CDR3 length: 15
J gene: TRBJ1-2
clone size: .
D gene: TRBD1

CDR3 protein: CASSLNQGLETEAFF
CDR3 DNA: TGTGCCAGCAGCTTAAATCAGGGGCTCGAGACTGAAGCTTTCTTT
V gene: TRBV7-3
CDR3 length: 15
J gene: TRBJ1-1
clone size: .
D gene: .

CDR3 protein: CASSHQTGQVNTGELFF
CDR3 DNA: TGTGCCAGCAGCCACCAAACGGGACAGGTGAACACCGGGGAGCTGTTTTTT
V gene: TRBV7-8
CDR3 length: 17
J gene: TRBJ2-2
clone size: .
D gene: TRBD1

CDR3 protein: CASSDSDHGRGQFF
CDR3 DNA: TGTGCCAGCAGTGACTCGGACCACGGGAGGGGCCAGTTCTTC
V gene: TRBV6-4
CDR3 length: 14
J gene: TRBJ2-1
clone size: few
D gene: TRBD2

CDR3 protein: CSVEGPGLEYEQYF
CDR3 DNA: TGCAGCGTTGAAGGTCCGGGACTAGAATACGAGCAGTACTTC
V gene: TRBV29-1
CDR3 length: 14
J gene: TRBJ2-7
clone size: .
D gene: TRBD2

CDR3 protein: CASSSGTDSPLHF
CDR3 DNA: TGCGCCAGCAGCTCAGGGACAGATTCACCCCTCCACTTT
V gene: TRBV5-1
CDR3 length: 13
J gene: TRBJ1-6
clone size: .
D gene: TRBD1

CDR3 protein: CAISDGSNQPQHF
CDR3 DNA: TGTGCCATCAGTGACGGGAGCAATCAGCCCCAGCATTTT
V gene: TRBV10-3
CDR3 length: 13
J gene: TRBJ1-5
clone size: .
D gene: .

CDR3 protein: CAIRRGNTEAFF
CDR3 DNA: TGTGCCATCCGTCGGGGTAACACTGAAGCTTTCTTT
V gene: TRBV6-6
CDR3 length: 12
J gene: TRBJ1-1
clone size: .
D gene: .

CDR3 protein: CASSQGESYTF
CDR3 DNA: TGTGCCAGCAGCCAAGGGGAAAGCTACACCTTC
V gene: TRBV6-5
CDR3 length: 11
J gene: TRBJ1-2
clone size: .
D gene: .